This TCR beta chain emerged from a study of shared T cell receptors in the human thymus (dated by TCRdb to the early 2020s). About the study as a whole: The study examined how self-reactive, shared T-cell receptor alpha chains are generated in the human thymus.

The protocol used for the library was the immunoSEQ multiplex PCR assay. The table was pulled from immuneACCESS by TCRdb, which kept in-frame rearrangements only. Such tables lose some clones; where checked, under half of the loss comes from unresolved V genes, and the rest has no known cause. Counted in this sample were about 660,000 clones; approximately 87% of them appeared once. The ten largest clones take up about 0.0094% of the sample. The germline V gene yields MNHEY for CDR1 and SVGAGI for CDR2. The CDR3 sequence holds 13 residues, the cysteine and phenylalanine included. Only the CDR3 portion is preserved as DNA: 39 bases, with reading frame beginning at the first base. V loses 0 bases of germline sequence and J loses 4 bases, and the interval between the two ends is 6 bases. Regarding this clone: The specificity of this receptor is unknown. Base qualities are missing; no much larger clone stands one base away.

These data were also reused for a study on human thymus T cells. As noted in the second study: Immunologically healthy infants undergoing open corrective cardiac surgery for congenital heart defects in Finland were used as donors. Thymus tissue was collected as surgical resects that were removed during corrective cardiac surgery. Usage of V and J gene segments appeared to be biased in both the thymic and the peripheral blood repertoires. The related research reported highly overlapping thymic TCR repertoires among unrelated individuals. The study used fewer than ten infant thymus samples plus four related peripheral blood samples to characterize TCR alpha and beta repertoires. The infant donors were 7 to 244 days old, and the cohort included several males and two females. Thymocytes were freed from the tissue by mechanical means and kept at -70 degrees C as pellets of roughly 8.5-31 million cells. Genomic DNA was extracted from frozen cell pellets with a QIAsymphony instrument. The immunoSEQ multiplex PCR assay was used to amplify the TCRB and TCRAD loci from a standardized amount of quality-controlled genomic DNA. Amplicons spanned the V(D)J region at a length sufficient to cover the CDR3 and identify V and J genes. The commercial immunoSEQ service was used to sequence amplicons on an Illumina platform. Primer bias and sequencing errors were corrected using previously described methods, and TCRAD and TCRB definitions followed the IMGT database. Repertoires were analysed with immunoSEQ Analyzer 3.0 and VDJTools, covering basic statistics, V/J segment usage, diversity estimates, rarefaction and pairwise overlap. Diversity was estimated using the Chao1, ChaoE, Efron-Thisted, Shannon and inverse Simpson indices, and was also estimated on datasets down-sampled to the size of the smallest sample. For repertoire overlap, CDR3 nucleotide sequence, V gene and J gene had to match strictly, and clustering was done by Jaccard-based multidimensional scaling. Thymus samples yielded on average around 850,000 unique TCRB clonotypes, compared with some 83,000 from blood samples.

The specimen was thymocytes. The receptor comes from a boy in the first two years of life with a congenital heart defect. Donor details come from another sample of the same person, matched by shared clones. The chain is encoded by TRBV6-5 joined to TRBJ1-1; the D gene cannot be named for sure. The nucleotides read TGTGCCAGCAGTTACTCGTGGGCCACTGAAGCTTTCTTT. Protein translation: CASSYSWATEAFF.